The sequence of this T cell receptor beta chain was determined in a study of human T cells and chemical hapten exposure. As for the study in general: The study patch tested 0.01% DPC on the upper back and read results at 6 days. Study-level findings and limits: Patch test scores rose with PT1 expanded TCR counts, a positive correlation.

Sample time point: patch test 2, 6 weeks after DPC sensitization. Treatment noted: therapeutic diphenylcyclopropenone sensitization with weekly scalp DPC. This clonotype was seen a few times. No antigen is known for it. The CDR3 extends over 14 amino acids. Germline CDR1 reads SQVTM; CDR2 reads ANQGSEA. Trimming removed 3 bases at V and 10 bases at J, with 19 bases between. The library tagged each cDNA molecule with unique molecular identifiers. TCRdb recomputed calls from the RACE reads with MiXCR, one row per CDR3 protein. This table has about 73,000 distinct CDR3 sequences, 7.5% to 9.5% appearing once.

Here the sequenced sample was whole blood, taken in connection with sensitization to the hapten diphenylcyclopropenone (DPC). The rearrangement links TRBV29-1 to TRBJ2-1, with D perhaps given as TRBD1 or TRBD2 (5 bases each). This receptor was obtained from a woman between 45 and 65 years old with alopecia areata. Some clones in this sample may be carry-over from other donors' samples. The chain's CDR3 is CSVDAAGTLGEQFF. CDR3 DNA: TGCAGCGTTGATGCAGCCGGGACGTTAGGGGAGCAGTTCTTC.